A selection of T cell receptor beta chains follows, all from one sample in a study of OX40 agonist ivuxolimab in advanced cancers. The data were produced by immunoSEQ multiplex PCR, yet TCRdb's version contains in-frame clones alone and is incomplete. The sample yields 48,000 or so clones, about 81% seen once. The sequences come from CD4+ or CD8+ T cells sorted from blood, collected in a trial of the OX40 agonist ivuxolimab. All receptors come from an adult with an advanced solid tumor such as melanoma, head and neck, liver or kidney cancer. CDR3s include the opening cysteine and the closing phenylalanine or tryptophan. A D gene is named only where the DNA matches it firmly. Only part of the rows carry a size: once, few, many, or a class if the clone is expanded.

D	V	J	size	DNA	CDR3
.	TRBV7-2	TRBJ2-2	.	TGTGCCAGCAGCTTAGTCGGGTTTTCCACCGGGGAGCTGTTTTTT	CASSLVGFSTGELFF
TRBD2	TRBV11-2	TRBJ2-1	.	TGTGCCAGCAGCGGCTTTAAAGCGGGAGGGCCAGATGAGCAGTTCTTC	CASSGFKAGGPDEQFF
TRBD2	TRBV11-2	TRBJ2-7	.	TGTGCCAGCAGCTTAAAACTAGCGGGAGAGATATACGAGCAGTACTTC	CASSLKLAGEIYEQYF
.	TRBV21-1	TRBJ2-1	.	TGTGCCAGCAGCAATCAAGGCAGCTCCTACAATGAGCAGTTCTTC	CASSNQGSSYNEQFF
.	TRBV15	TRBJ2-1	.	TGTGCCACCAGCAGAGAGGAGGTGAGAAATGAGCAGTTCTTC	CATSREEVRNEQFF
.	TRBV21-1	TRBJ1-1	few	TGTGCCAGCAGCAAATGCTCTCTCCGGACAGGGAAAAACCCGGTGAACACTGAAGCTTTCTTT	CASSKCSLRTGKNPVNTEAFF
.	TRBV9	TRBJ1-2	once	TGTGCCAGCAGACCTGGGGACCTCAGGGGCTACACCTTC	CASRPGDLRGYTF
.	TRBV5-1	TRBJ1-5	.	TGCGCCAGCAGCTCAGGGGCCAATCAGCCCCAGCATTTT	CASSSGANQPQHF
TRBD2	TRBV27	TRBJ2-1	.	TGTGCCAGCAGTTCCTTGGCGGGAGGGCGGGGAAATGAGCAGTTCTTC	CASSSLAGGRGNEQFF
TRBD2	TRBV4-2	TRBJ2-1	.	TGTGCCAGCAGCCTGCGACTAGCGGGAGGGCCGTTAGTCAACAATGAGCAGTTCTTC	CASSLRLAGGPLVNNEQFF
.	TRBV29-1	TRBJ2-1	.	TGCAGCGGGATCCACCGGTGGTCCTACAATGAGCAGTTCTTC	CSGIHRWSYNEQFF
.	TRBV7-9	TRBJ2-7	.	TGTGCCAGCATCCTGGAAGGTTCGTCGAGCTCCTACGAGCAGTACTTC	CASILEGSSSSYEQYF
TRBD1	TRBV25-1	TRBJ1-4	few	TGTGCCAGCAGTGATCCCCCGGGAACAGGGGATGAAAAACTGTTTTTT	CASSDPPGTGDEKLFF
.	TRBV4-2	TRBJ2-1	.	TGTGCCAGCAGCCAAAGTTTGATGGATGAGCAGTTCTTC	CASSQSLMDEQFF
.	TRBV19	TRBJ1-5	few	TGTGCCAGTAGTATTAGTTATCAGCCCCAGCATTTT	CASSISYQPQHF
.	TRBV29-1	TRBJ2-1	.	TGCAGCGTTCTTACGGGACCCTACAATGAGCAGTTCTTC	CSVLTGPYNEQFF
.	TRBV7-2	TRBJ2-7	.	TGTGCCAGCAGCTTTAATGGGTATCCTCCGCCAACCTACGAGCAGTACTTC	CASSFNGYPPPTYEQYF
.	TRBV9	TRBJ2-5	.	TGTGCCAGCAGCGAGAGGGGGGGCCCACTCCAAGAGACCCAGTACTTC	CASSERGGPLQETQYF
TRBD2	TRBV4-2	TRBJ2-7	few	TGTGCCAGCAGCTCCTGGACTAGCGGGAACGAGCAGTACTTC	CASSSWTSGNEQYF
.	TRBV19	TRBJ1-2	.	TGTGCCAGTAGTATTAGGCCCCCCACGGGAGGCTACACCTTC	CASSIRPPTGGYTF
.	TRBV6-4	TRBJ2-3	.	TGTGCCAGCAGTGGTGAGAGATCAGATACGCAGTATTTT	CASSGERSDTQYF
TRBD1	TRBV27	TRBJ1-1	once	TGTGCCAGCAGTTTAAATCGAGGGACAGGGTACACTGAAGCTTTCTTT	CASSLNRGTGYTEAFF
TRBD2	TRBV2	TRBJ2-7	.	TGTGCCAGCAGTGAAGGGCTAGCGGGAACCGCCTACGAGCAGTACTTC	CASSEGLAGTAYEQYF
.	TRBV4-3	TRBJ2-5	.	TGCGCCAGCAGCCAAAATTACGTTCAAGAGACCCAGTACTTC	CASSQNYVQETQYF